This TCR beta chain is from a study of blood T cell repertoires in COVID-19. For the study at large: COVID-19 samples from acute and convalescent phases originated in the United States, Italy and Spain. The cDNA or gDNA used as material had been derived from T cells, B-cell-depleted T cells, or PBMCs.

The ends lost 2 bases at V and 4 bases at J; junction bases unmatched: 8. This CDR3 contains 16 residues. CDR1 and CDR2 from the germline V gene are SGDLS and YYNGEE. How the authors handled the data: Reference gene primer amplification yielded estimated nucleated cell counts. Measured with immunoSEQ multiplex PCR; TCRdb has only the in-frame clones, and not every one. V, J and clone size reflect that table, while D and trimming were determined from the DNA. The sample contains about 200,000 clones, 86% of which appear only once. The receptor's source is a woman aged 70-85 years with acute or convalescent COVID-19. What was sequenced was peripheral blood. The rearrangement uses TRBV9 and TRBJ2-2; 7 bases align to TRBD1. The CDR3 DNA reads TGTGCCAGCAGCGTGGCCGCGACAGGGATCACCGGGGAGCTGTTTTTT. Its protein is CASSVAATGITGELFF.